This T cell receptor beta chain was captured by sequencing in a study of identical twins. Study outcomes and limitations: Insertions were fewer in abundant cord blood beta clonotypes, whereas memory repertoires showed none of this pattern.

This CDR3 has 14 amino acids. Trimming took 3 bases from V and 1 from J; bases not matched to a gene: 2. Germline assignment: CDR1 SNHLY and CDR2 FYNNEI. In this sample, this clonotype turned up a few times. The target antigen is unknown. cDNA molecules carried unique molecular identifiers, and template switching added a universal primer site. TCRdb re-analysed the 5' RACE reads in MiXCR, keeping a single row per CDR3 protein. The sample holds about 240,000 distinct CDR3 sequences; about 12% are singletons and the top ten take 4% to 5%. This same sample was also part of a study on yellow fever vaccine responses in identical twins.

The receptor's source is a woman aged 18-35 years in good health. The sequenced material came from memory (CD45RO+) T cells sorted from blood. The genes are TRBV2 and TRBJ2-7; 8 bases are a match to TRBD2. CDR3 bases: TGTGCCAGCAGTGACGGGAGGGGATCCTACGAGCAGTACTTC. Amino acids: CASSDGRGSYEQYF.